This T cell receptor beta chain was retrieved from a study of shared clonotypes between healthy human individuals. This clone has only a few counts. The length of the CDR3 is 12 residues. Per the germline V gene, CDR1 is SGHAT and CDR2 is FQNNGV. Trimming took off 2 bases at V and 5 bases at J, with 7 bases between the two ends. TCRdb's copy holds only in-frame clones and misses some; the assay was immunoSEQ multiplex PCR. The sample lists about 230,000 clones, 65% to 70% seen once, with roughly 11% in the top ten. This TCR came from a man younger than 45 in good health. The sequenced sample consisted of memory CD4+ T cells sorted from blood. Subset denoted: CD45RA-negative fraction. This chain uses TRBV11-2 with TRBJ2-7; D unresolved. CDR3 residues: CASSLHGNEQYF. Here the CDR3 DNA reads TGTGCCAGCAGCTTACATGGCAACGAGCAGTACTTC.